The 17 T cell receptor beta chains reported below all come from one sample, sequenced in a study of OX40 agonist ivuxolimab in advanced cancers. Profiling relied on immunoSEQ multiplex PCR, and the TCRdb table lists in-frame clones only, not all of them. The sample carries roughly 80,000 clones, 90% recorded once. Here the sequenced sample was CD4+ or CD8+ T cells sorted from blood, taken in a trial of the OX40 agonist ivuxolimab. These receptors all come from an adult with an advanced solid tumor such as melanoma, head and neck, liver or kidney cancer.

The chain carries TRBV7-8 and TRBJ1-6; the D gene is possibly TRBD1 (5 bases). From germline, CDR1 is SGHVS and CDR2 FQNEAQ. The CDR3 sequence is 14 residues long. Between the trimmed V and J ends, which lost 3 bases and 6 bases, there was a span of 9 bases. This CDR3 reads CASSFRGGNSPLHF. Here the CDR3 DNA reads TGTGCCAGCAGCTTTCGGGGGGGTAATTCACCCCTCCACTTT.

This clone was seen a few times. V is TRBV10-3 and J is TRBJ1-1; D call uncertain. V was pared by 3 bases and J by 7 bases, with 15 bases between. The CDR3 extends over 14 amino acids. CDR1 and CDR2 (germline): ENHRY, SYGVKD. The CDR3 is CAISDRQATYEAFF. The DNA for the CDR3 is TGTGCCATCAGTGACAGGCAGGCCACTTATGAAGCTTTCTTT.

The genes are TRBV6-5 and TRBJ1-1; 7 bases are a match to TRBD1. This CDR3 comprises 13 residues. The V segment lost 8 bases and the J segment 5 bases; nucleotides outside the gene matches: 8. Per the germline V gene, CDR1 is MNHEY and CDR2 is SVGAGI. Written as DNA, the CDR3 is TGTGCCAGCCCCCAAGACAGGGATACTGAAGCTTTCTTT. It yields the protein CASPQDRDTEAFF.

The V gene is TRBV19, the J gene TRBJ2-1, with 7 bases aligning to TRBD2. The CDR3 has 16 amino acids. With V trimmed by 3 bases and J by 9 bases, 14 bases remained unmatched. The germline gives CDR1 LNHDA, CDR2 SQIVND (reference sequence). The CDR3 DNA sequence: TGTGCCAGTAGTATCTCCGGGCGGGGGACGTTGGGTGAGCAGTTCTTC. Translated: CASSISGRGTLGEQFF.

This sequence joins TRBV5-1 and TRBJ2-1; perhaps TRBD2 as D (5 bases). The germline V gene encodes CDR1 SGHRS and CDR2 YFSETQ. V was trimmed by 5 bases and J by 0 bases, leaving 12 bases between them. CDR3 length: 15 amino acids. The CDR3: CASSGLGSSYNEQFF. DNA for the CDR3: TGCGCCAGCAGTGGACTGGGGAGCTCCTACAATGAGCAGTTCTTC.

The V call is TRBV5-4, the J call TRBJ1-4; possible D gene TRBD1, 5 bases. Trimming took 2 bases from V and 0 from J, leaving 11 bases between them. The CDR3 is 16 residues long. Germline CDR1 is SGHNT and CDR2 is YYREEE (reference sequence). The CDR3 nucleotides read TGTGCCAGCAGCTTAAACACAGGTGCAACTAATGAAAAACTGTTTTTT. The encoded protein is CASSLNTGATNEKLFF.

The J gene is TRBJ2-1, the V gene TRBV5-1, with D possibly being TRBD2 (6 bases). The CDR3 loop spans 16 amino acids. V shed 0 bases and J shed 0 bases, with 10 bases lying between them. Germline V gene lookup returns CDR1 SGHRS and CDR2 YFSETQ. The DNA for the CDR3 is TGCGCCAGCAGCTTGGTGGCCGGGAGCTCCTACAATGAGCAGTTCTTC. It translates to CASSLVAGSSYNEQFF.

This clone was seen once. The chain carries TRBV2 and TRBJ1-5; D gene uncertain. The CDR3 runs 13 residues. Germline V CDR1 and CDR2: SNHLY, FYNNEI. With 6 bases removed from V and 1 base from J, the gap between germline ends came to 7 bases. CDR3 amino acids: CASRPDSNQPQHF. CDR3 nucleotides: TGTGCCAGCAGACCCGACAGCAATCAGCCCCAGCATTTT.

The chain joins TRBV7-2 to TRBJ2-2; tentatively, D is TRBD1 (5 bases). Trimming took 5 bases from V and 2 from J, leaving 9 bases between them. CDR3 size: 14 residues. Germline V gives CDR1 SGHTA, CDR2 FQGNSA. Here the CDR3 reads CASSPDSNTGELFF. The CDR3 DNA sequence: TGTGCCAGCAGCCCAGACAGTAACACCGGGGAGCTGTTTTTT.

DNA for the CDR3: TGTGCCAGCAGCTTGGTGGGGTACTCCTACAATGAGCAGTTCTTC. Translation: CASSLVGYSYNEQFF. The rearrangement uses TRBV5-6 and TRBJ2-1, with D unclear. This CDR3 spans 15 amino acids. The germline gives CDR1 SGHDT, CDR2 YYEEEE. Trimming left V 0 bases short and J 0 bases short, with 7 bases between.

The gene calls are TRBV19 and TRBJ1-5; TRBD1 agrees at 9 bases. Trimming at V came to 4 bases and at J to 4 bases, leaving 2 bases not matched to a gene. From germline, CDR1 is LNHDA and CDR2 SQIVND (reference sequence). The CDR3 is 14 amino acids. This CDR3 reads CASSTDRGNQPQHF. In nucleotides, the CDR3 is TGTGCCAGTAGTACTGACAGGGGGAATCAGCCCCAGCATTTT.

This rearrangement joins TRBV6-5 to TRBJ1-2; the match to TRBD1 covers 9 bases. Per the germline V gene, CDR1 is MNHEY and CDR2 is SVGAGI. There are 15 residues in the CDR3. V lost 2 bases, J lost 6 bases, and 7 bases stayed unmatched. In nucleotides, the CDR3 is TGTGCCAGCAGTTACCGCCGGGACAGGGTAAATGGCTACACCTTC. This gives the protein CASSYRRDRVNGYTF.

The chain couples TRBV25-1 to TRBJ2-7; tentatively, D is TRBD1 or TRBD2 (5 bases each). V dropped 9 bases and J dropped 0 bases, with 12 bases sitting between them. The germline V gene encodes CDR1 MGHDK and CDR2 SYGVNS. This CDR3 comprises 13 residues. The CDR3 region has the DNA TGTGCCAGTATCCCAGGGAGCTCCTACGAGCAGTACTTC. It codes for CASIPGSSYEQYF.

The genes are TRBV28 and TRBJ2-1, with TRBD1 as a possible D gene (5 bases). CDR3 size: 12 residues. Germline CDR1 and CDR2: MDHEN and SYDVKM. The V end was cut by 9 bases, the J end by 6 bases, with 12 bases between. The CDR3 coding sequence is TGTGCCAGTAGGGGTCCCGCCAATGAGCAGTTCTTC. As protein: CASRGPANEQFF.

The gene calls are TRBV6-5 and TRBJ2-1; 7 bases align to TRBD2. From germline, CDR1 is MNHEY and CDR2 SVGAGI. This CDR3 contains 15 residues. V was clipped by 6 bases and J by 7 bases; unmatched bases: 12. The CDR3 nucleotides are TGTGCCAGCAGCGATCCAGCGGGACTGCTAAATGAGCAGTTCTTC. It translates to CASSDPAGLLNEQFF.

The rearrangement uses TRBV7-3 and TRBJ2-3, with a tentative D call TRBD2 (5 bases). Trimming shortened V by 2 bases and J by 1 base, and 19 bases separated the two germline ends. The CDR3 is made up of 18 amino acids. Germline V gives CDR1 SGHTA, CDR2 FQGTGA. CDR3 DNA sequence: TGTGCCAGCAGCTTATCAGGTAGCGCGCGTTTTGGCACAGATACGCAGTATTTT. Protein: CASSLSGSARFGTDTQYF.

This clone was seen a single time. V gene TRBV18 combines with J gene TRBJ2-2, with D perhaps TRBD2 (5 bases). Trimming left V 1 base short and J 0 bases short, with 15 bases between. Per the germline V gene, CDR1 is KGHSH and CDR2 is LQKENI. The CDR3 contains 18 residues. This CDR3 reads CASSPHPLAIANTGELFF. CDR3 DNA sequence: TGTGCCAGCTCACCACATCCTTTAGCGATCGCGAACACCGGGGAGCTGTTTTTT.